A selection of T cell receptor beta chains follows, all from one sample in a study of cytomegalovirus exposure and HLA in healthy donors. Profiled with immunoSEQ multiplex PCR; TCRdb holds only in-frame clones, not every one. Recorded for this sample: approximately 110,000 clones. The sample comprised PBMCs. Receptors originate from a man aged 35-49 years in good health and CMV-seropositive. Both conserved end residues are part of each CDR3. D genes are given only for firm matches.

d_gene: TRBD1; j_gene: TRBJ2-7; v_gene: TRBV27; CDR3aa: CASSLTRQGYEQYF; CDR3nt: TGTGCCAGCAGTCTCACCCGACAGGGCTACGAGCAGTACTTC
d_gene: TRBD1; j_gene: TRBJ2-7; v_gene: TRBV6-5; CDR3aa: CASRPTGGNLYEQYF; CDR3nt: TGTGCCAGCAGGCCCACAGGGGGAAATCTCTACGAGCAGTACTTC
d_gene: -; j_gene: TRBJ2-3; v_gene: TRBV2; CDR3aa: CASSILRGGTDTQYF; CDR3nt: TGTGCCAGCAGCATTCTTAGGGGTGGCACAGATACGCAGTATTTT
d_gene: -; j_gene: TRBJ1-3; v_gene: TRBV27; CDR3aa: CASSPRTAGNTIYF; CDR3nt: TGTGCCAGCAGTCCCAGGACAGCTGGAAACACCATATATTTT
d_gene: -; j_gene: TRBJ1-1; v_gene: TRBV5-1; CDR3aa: CASSYTGSTEAFF; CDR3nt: TGCGCCAGCAGCTACACAGGGAGCACTGAAGCTTTCTTT
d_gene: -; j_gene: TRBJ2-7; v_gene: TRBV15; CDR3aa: CATSRVVGAGESYEQYF; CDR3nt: TGTGCCACCAGCAGAGTCGTTGGGGCAGGGGAGTCCTACGAGCAGTACTTC
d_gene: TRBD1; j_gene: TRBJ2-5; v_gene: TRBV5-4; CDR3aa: CASSSNRGLQETQYF; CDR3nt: TGTGCCAGCAGCTCAAACAGGGGGCTACAAGAGACCCAGTACTTC
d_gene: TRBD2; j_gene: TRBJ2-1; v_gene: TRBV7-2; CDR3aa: CASSLAAGANEQFF; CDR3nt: TGTGCCAGCAGCTTAGCAGCGGGAGCCAATGAGCAGTTCTTC
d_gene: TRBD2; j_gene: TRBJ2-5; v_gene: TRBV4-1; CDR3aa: CASSQEWLAALGETQYF; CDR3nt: TGCGCCAGCAGCCAAGAATGGCTAGCGGCCTTGGGGGAGACCCAGTACTTC
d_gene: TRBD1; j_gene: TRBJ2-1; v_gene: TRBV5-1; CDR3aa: CASSLVRDRFYNEQFF; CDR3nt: TGCGCCAGCAGCTTGGTAAGGGACAGGTTCTACAATGAGCAGTTCTTC
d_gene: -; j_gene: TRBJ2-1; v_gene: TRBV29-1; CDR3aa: CSVDGQGSYEQFF; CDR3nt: TGCAGCGTTGACGGGCAGGGGTCTTATGAGCAGTTCTTC
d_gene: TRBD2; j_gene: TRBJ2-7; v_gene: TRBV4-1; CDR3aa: CASSPREEGYEQYF; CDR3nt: TGCGCCAGCAGCCCCCGGGAGGAGGGCTACGAGCAGTACTTC
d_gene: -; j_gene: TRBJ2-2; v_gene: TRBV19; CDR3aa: CASSISKGAGELFF; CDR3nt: TGTGCCAGTAGTATCTCTAAGGGGGCCGGGGAGCTGTTTTTT
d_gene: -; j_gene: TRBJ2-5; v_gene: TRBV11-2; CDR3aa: CASSLGGGGETQYF; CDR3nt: TGTGCCAGCAGCTTGGGGGGCGGGGGAGAGACCCAGTACTTC
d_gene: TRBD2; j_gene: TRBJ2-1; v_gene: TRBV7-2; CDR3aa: CASAGVSNEQFF; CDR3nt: TGTGCCAGCGCGGGAGTGAGCAATGAGCAGTTCTTC
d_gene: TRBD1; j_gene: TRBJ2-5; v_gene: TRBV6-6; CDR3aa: CASRDRGAETQYF; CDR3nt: TGTGCCAGCAGGGACAGGGGAGCAGAGACCCAGTACTTC
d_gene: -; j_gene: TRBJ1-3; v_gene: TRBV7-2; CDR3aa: CASSLDWGPGNTIYF; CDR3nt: TGTGCCAGCAGCTTAGACTGGGGGCCCGGAAACACCATATATTTT
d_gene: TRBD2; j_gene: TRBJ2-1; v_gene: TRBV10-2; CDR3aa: CASSEYRSGISYNEQFF; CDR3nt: TGCGCCAGCAGTGAGTACCGTAGCGGGATCTCCTACAATGAGCAGTTCTTC
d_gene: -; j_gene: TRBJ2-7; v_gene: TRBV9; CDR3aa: CASSVLEGTEQYF; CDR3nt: TGTGCCAGCAGCGTATTGGAGGGTACCGAGCAGTACTTC
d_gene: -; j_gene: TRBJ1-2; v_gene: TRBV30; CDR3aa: CAWSVLSATDGYTF; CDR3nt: TGTGCCTGGAGTGTATTATCGGCAACAGATGGCTACACCTTC
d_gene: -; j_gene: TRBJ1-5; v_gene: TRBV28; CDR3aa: CASSLIQGVGQPQHF; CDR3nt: TGTGCCAGCAGTTTGATACAGGGAGTGGGTCAGCCCCAGCATTTT
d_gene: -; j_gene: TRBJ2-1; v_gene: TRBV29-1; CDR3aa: CSVERRVQYNEQFF; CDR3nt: TGCAGCGTTGAAAGGCGGGTCCAATACAATGAGCAGTTCTTC
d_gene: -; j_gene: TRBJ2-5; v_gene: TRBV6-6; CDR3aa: CASRVDSQETQYF; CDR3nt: TGTGCCAGCAGAGTGGACAGCCAAGAGACCCAGTACTTC
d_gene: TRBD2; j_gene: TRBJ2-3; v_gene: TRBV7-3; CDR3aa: CASSLTPSGSGDTQYF; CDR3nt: TGTGCCAGCAGCTTAACGCCTAGCGGGAGCGGCGATACGCAGTATTTT
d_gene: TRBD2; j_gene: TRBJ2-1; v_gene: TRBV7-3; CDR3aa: CASSLTLASGFNEQFF; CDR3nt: TGTGCCAGCAGCTTAACGTTGGCTAGCGGATTCAATGAGCAGTTCTTC
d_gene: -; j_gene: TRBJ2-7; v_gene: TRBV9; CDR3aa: CASSPDLVASYEQYF; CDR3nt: TGTGCCAGCAGCCCAGATCTCGTCGCCTCCTACGAGCAGTACTTC
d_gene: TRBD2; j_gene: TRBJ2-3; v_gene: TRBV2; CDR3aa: CASSEATSGRTDTQYF; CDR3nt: TGTGCCAGCAGTGAAGCGACTAGCGGGAGGACAGATACGCAGTATTTT
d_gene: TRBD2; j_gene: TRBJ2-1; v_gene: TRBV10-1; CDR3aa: CASSATGTSGRPIQEQFF; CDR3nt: TGCGCCAGCAGTGCGACCGGGACTAGCGGGCGCCCAATTCAGGAGCAGTTCTTC
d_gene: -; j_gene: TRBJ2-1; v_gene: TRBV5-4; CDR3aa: CASSLFSGALQIF; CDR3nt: TGTGCCAGCAGCTTGTTTTCAGGGGCCCTACAGATCTTC
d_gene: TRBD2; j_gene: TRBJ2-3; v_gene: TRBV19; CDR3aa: CASSTSGASSGRSTDTQYF; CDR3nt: TGTGCCAGTAGTACCTCGGGGGCGTCTAGCGGGAGATCCACAGATACGCAGTATTTT
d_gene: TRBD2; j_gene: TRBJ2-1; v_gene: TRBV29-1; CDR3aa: CSVRLAGGHEQFF; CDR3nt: TGCAGCGTTCGCCTAGCGGGAGGGCATGAGCAGTTCTTC
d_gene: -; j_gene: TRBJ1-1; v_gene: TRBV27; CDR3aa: CASSSSLPGMNTEAFF; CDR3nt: TGTGCCAGCAGTTCAAGTCTTCCTGGCATGAACACTGAAGCTTTCTTT
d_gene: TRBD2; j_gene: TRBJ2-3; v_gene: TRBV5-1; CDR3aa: CASSRSGRATDTQYF; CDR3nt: TGCGCCAGCAGCCGCAGCGGGAGGGCCACAGATACGCAGTATTTT
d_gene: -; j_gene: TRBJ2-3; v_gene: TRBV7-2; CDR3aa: CASSSDRWRSTDTQYF; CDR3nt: TGTGCCAGCAGCTCCGACCGTTGGAGAAGCACAGATACGCAGTATTTT
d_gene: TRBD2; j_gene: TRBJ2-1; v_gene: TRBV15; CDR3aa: CATSSSGTSGRNPYNEQFF; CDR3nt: TGTGCCACCAGCAGTTCCGGGACTAGCGGGAGGAACCCCTACAATGAGCAGTTCTTC
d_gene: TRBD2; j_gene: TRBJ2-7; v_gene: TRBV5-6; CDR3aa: CASSSAGDIRDEQYF; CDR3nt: TGTGCCAGCAGCTCCGCGGGGGATATTCGAGACGAGCAGTACTTC
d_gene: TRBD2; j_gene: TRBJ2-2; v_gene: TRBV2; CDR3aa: CASSDPSSGRGGGELFF; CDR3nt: TGTGCCAGCAGTGACCCCTCTAGCGGGAGAGGGGGCGGGGAGCTGTTTTTT
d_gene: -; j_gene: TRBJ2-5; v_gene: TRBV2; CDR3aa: CASSAGFSQETQYF; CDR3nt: TGTGCCAGCAGTGCAGGATTTAGTCAAGAGACCCAGTACTTC
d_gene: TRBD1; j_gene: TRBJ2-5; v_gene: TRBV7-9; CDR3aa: CASSIGQGPQETQYF; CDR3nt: TGTGCCAGCAGTATCGGACAGGGACCCCAAGAGACCCAGTACTTC
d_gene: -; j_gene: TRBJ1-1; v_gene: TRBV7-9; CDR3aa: CAFIENTEAFF; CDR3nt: TGTGCCTTTATAGAGAACACTGAAGCTTTCTTT
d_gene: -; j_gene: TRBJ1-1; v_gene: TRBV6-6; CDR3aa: CASSTEGRVRAFF; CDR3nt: TGTGCCAGCAGTACAGAGGGAAGGGTGCGAGCTTTCTTT
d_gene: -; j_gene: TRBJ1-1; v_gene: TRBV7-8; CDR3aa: CASSLARGRDAFF; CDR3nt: TGTGCCAGCAGCTTAGCGCGGGGCAGGGATGCTTTCTTT
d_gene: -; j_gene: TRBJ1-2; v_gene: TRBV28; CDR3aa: CASRIWGGGRSDYYGYTF; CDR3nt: TGTGCCAGCAGAATCTGGGGGGGCGGACGCTCCGACTACTATGGCTACACCTTC
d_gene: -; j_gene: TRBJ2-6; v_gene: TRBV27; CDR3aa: CASSSGEGLTGANVLTF; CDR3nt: TGTGCCAGCAGTTCTGGCGAGGGATTAACGGGGGCCAACGTCCTGACTTTC
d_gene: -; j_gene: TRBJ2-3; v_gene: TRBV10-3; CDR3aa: CAISYQGPPTDTQYF; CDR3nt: TGTGCCATCAGCTATCAGGGTCCCCCCACAGATACGCAGTATTTT
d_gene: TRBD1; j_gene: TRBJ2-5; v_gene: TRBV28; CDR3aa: CASSSNRGQETQYF; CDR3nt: TGTGCCAGCAGCTCTAACAGGGGGCAAGAGACCCAGTACTTC
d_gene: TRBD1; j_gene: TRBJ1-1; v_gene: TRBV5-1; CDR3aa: CASNSRDRGPMNTEAFF; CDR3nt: TGCGCCAGCAATTCCCGGGACAGGGGACCAATGAACACTGAAGCTTTCTTT
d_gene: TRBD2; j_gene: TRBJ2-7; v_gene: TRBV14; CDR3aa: CASSQDASLGLNEQYF; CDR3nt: TGTGCCAGCAGCCAAGATGCCTCACTGGGACTAAACGAGCAGTACTTC
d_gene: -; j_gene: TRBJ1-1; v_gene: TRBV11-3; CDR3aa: CASSLTGRNTEAFF; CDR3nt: TGTGCCAGCAGCTTAACAGGGAGGAACACTGAAGCTTTCTTT
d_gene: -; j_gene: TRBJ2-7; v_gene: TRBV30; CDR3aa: CASLRGWEQYF; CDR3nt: TGTGCCTCCCTCCGGGGGTGGGAGCAGTACTTC
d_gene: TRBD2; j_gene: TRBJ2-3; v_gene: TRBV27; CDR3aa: CASSRGRDRGTSGSLVLADTQYF; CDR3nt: TGTGCCAGCAGTCGCGGACGGGACAGGGGGACTAGCGGGAGTTTAGTTTTAGCAGATACGCAGTATTTT
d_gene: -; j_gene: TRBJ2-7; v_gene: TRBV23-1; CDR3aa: CASSQSEEGFSYEQYF; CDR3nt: TGCGCCAGCAGTCAATCGGAAGAGGGCTTCTCCTACGAGCAGTACTTC
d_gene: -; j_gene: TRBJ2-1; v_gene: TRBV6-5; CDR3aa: CASRIDAGAGYEQFF; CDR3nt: TGTGCCAGCAGAATCGATGCGGGTGCGGGGTATGAGCAGTTCTTC
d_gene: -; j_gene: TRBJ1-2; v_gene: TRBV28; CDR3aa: CASGGARYGYTF; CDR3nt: TGTGCCAGCGGCGGTGCTAGATATGGCTACACCTTC
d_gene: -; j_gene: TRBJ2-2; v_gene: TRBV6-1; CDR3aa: CASRGQVNTGELFF; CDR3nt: TGTGCCAGCAGGGGCCAGGTTAACACCGGGGAGCTGTTTTTT
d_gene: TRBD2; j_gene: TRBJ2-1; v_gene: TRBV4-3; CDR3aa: CASSQAAAGDEQFF; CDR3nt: TGCGCCAGCAGCCAGGCCGCCGCGGGGGATGAGCAGTTCTTC
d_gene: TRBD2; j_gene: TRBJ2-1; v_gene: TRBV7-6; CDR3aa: CASSLERGSSYNEQFF; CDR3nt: TGTGCCAGCAGCTTGGAGCGGGGGAGCTCCTACAATGAGCAGTTCTTC
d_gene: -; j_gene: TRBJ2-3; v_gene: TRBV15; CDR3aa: CATINSPSTDTQYF; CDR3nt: TGTGCCACCATCAACAGCCCTAGCACAGATACGCAGTATTTT
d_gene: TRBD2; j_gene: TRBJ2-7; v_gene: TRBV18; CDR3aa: CASSAGLAGLPYEQYF; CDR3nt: TGTGCCAGCTCGGCTGGACTAGCGGGTTTACCCTACGAGCAGTACTTC
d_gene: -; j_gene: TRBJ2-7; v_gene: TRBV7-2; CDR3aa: CASSLLLRVSEQYF; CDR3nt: TGTGCCAGCAGCTTACTGCTTCGAGTTTCCGAGCAGTACTTC